These T cell receptor beta chains were read from a single sample in a study of T cell changes during pregnancy in multiple sclerosis. The assay was immunoSEQ multiplex PCR, and TCRdb's table has in-frame clones only and misses some. The repertoire holds about 67,000 clones, with around 90% as singletons. The material was peripheral blood, obtained in the first trimester of pregnancy. The origin of the receptors is a female donor with multiple sclerosis, enrolled in a pregnancy study. Both conserved end residues are part of each CDR3. A D gene is named only where the DNA matches it firmly. The listing skips clone size in some rows; elsewhere it reads once, few, many or a size class.

v_gene	j_gene	d_gene	abundance	CDR3aa	CDR3nt
TRBV5-1	TRBJ2-7	TRBD1	.	CASSLRGQTYEQYF	TGCGCCAGCAGCCTCAGGGGACAGACCTACGAGCAGTACTTC
TRBV15	TRBJ2-1	TRBD1	once	CATSREGRTGGNNEQFF	TGTGCCACCAGCAGAGAAGGTCGGACAGGGGGAAACAATGAGCAGTTCTTC
TRBV9	TRBJ2-7	.	.	CASSVYRDTDGEQYF	TGTGCCAGCAGCGTTTACCGGGACACGGACGGCGAGCAGTACTTC
TRBV28	TRBJ2-7	TRBD2	.	CASSLAGVYEQYF	TGTGCCAGCAGTTTGGCGGGAGTCTACGAGCAGTACTTC
TRBV28	TRBJ1-2	.	.	CASRPTGPPGYGYTF	TGTGCCAGCAGACCTACAGGGCCACCCGGCTATGGCTACACCTTC
TRBV5-8	TRBJ2-6	.	.	CASSFGQPASGANVLTF	TGTGCCAGCAGCTTCGGACAGCCAGCCTCTGGGGCCAACGTCCTGACTTTC
TRBV5-1	TRBJ2-2	.	.	CASSGAANTGELFF	TGCGCCAGCAGCGGGGCAGCGAACACCGGGGAGCTGTTTTTT
TRBV7-6	TRBJ2-1	TRBD2	.	CASSSPGLAGASDNEQFF	TGTGCCAGCAGCTCCCCCGGACTAGCGGGAGCGTCCGACAATGAGCAGTTCTTC
TRBV10-1	TRBJ1-1	TRBD1	.	CASSESTGGAPNTEAFF	TGCGCCAGCAGTGAGTCGACAGGGGGGGCCCCGAACACTGAAGCTTTCTTT
TRBV9	TRBJ1-3	TRBD1	.	CASSSTGGGNTIYF	TGTGCCAGCAGCTCGACAGGGGGAGGTAACACCATATATTTT
TRBV28	TRBJ1-5	.	.	CASSLGGEAQPQHF	TGTGCCAGCAGTTTAGGCGGGGAGGCTCAGCCCCAGCATTTT
TRBV2	TRBJ2-5	.	.	CATRRETQYF	TGTGCCACCCGGAGAGAGACCCAGTACTTC
TRBV19	TRBJ1-3	TRBD1	.	CASSFTWTGAPETIYF	TGTGCCAGTAGTTTTACCTGGACAGGCGCTCCGGAAACCATATATTTT
TRBV27	TRBJ2-2	.	.	CASSPQGGTGELFF	TGTGCCAGCAGCCCGCAGGGTGGCACCGGGGAGCTGTTTTTT
TRBV5-1	TRBJ2-5	.	.	CASSLGGTRGETQYF	TGCGCCAGCAGCTTGGGAGGGACACGAGGAGAGACCCAGTACTTC
TRBV5-4	TRBJ2-5	TRBD2	.	CASSSLAGEETQYF	TGTGCCAGCAGCTCACTAGCGGGAGAAGAGACCCAGTACTTC
TRBV29-1	TRBJ2-1	TRBD2	.	CSVELAGDYNEQFF	TGCAGCGTTGAATTAGCGGGAGATTACAATGAGCAGTTCTTC
TRBV27	TRBJ1-6	TRBD1	.	CASSKTGQGRLLYNSPLHF	TGTGCCAGCAGTAAAACGGGACAGGGAAGGCTGCTCTATAATTCACCCCTCCACTTT
TRBV10-3	TRBJ2-2	.	.	CAISERGTNTGELFF	TGTGCCATCAGTGAGAGGGGGACGAACACCGGGGAGCTGTTTTTT
TRBV15	TRBJ1-2	TRBD1	few	CATSTSGGRYTF	TGTGCCACCAGCACTTCAGGGGGTCGCTACACCTTC